Listed below are T cell receptor beta chains from one sample, sequenced in a study of blood T cell repertoires in COVID-19. This table comes from immunoSEQ multiplex PCR, and its TCRdb copy is limited to in-frame clones, with some not included. The sample lists 150,000 to 200,000 clones, approximately 80% occurring once. The specimen was PBMCs or T cells enriched from blood (not recorded which). These receptors were obtained from a man in his forties or fifties who had recovered from COVID-19. The CDR3 runs from the conserved cysteine through the conserved F or W. Each record gives: V gene, D gene, J gene, clone size, CDR3 protein, CDR3 DNA. A D gene is named only where the DNA matches it firmly. A row's size may be missing; if present it is once, few, many or a size class.

V: TRBV18; D: -; J: TRBJ2-5; size: once; CDR3: CASTGVQETQYF; DNA: TGTGCCAGCACCGGGGTTCAAGAGACCCAGTACTTC
V: TRBV19; D: TRBD1; J: TRBJ1-2; size: few; CDR3: CASSRQGDGYTF; DNA: TGTGCCAGTAGTAGACAGGGCGATGGCTACACCTTC
V: TRBV30; D: TRBD1; J: TRBJ1-5; size: -; CDR3: CAWSPAQGFYQPQHF; DNA: TGTGCCTGGAGCCCGGCACAGGGGTTTTATCAGCCCCAGCATTTT
V: TRBV29-1; D: TRBD1; J: TRBJ1-1; size: -; CDR3: CSVLRTGPNTEAFF; DNA: TGCAGCGTCCTTCGGACAGGGCCGAACACTGAAGCTTTCTTT
V: TRBV14; D: TRBD2; J: TRBJ2-1; size: -; CDR3: CASSRTSGGASGNEQFF; DNA: TGTGCCAGCAGCCGGACTAGCGGGGGGGCCTCGGGGAATGAGCAGTTCTTC
V: TRBV20-1; D: TRBD1; J: TRBJ1-2; size: -; CDR3: CSASLAGQGLHGYTF; DNA: TGCAGTGCTAGTTTAGCGGGACAGGGATTGCATGGCTACACCTTC
V: TRBV3-1/TRBV3-2; D: TRBD1; J: TRBJ1-6; size: -; CDR3: CASSEDRGRVSPLHF; DNA: TGTGCCAGCAGCGAAGACAGGGGGCGCGTATCACCCCTCCACTTT
V: TRBV4-2; D: TRBD2; J: TRBJ2-3; size: -; CDR3: CASSQAGGRADTQYF; DNA: TGTGCCAGCAGCCAAGCGGGGGGGAGGGCCGATACGCAGTATTTT
V: TRBV25-1; D: -; J: TRBJ1-1; size: -; CDR3: CASSPPPGITEAFF; DNA: TGTGCCAGCAGTCCTCCCCCGGGAATCACTGAAGCTTTCTTT
V: TRBV6-1; D: TRBD2; J: TRBJ2-7; size: -; CDR3: CASSEVDWGTRVYEQYF; DNA: TGTGCCAGCAGTGAAGTGGATTGGGGGACTAGAGTCTACGAGCAGTACTTC
V: TRBV7-8; D: TRBD1; J: TRBJ1-2; size: -; CDR3: CASNRQGGEYTF; DNA: TGTGCCAGCAATCGACAGGGTGGTGAATACACCTTC
V: TRBV30; D: -; J: TRBJ1-6; size: -; CDR3: CAWSRVSSYNSPLHF; DNA: TGTGCCTGGAGTCGGGTCAGCTCCTATAATTCACCCCTCCACTTT
V: TRBV6-6; D: -; J: TRBJ1-1; size: once; CDR3: CASSSTENTEAFF; DNA: TGTGCCAGCAGTTCGACAGAGAACACTGAAGCTTTCTTT
V: TRBV19; D: TRBD1; J: TRBJ1-6; size: -; CDR3: CASRRQGNNSPLHF; DNA: TGTGCCAGCCGTCGACAGGGTAATAATTCACCCCTCCACTTT
V: TRBV5-1; D: -; J: TRBJ1-6; size: -; CDR3: CASNFSPGANSPLHF; DNA: TGCGCCAGCAACTTTTCCCCAGGGGCAAATTCACCCCTCCACTTT
V: TRBV12-3/TRBV12-4; D: TRBD1; J: TRBJ1-1; size: once; CDR3: CASSLQGASEAFF; DNA: TGTGCCAGCAGTCTGCAGGGGGCTAGCGAAGCTTTCTTT
V: TRBV3-1/TRBV3-2; D: -; J: TRBJ2-2; size: -; CDR3: CASSQGIGGGTGELFF; DNA: TGTGCCAGCAGCCAAGGGATAGGGGGGGGCACCGGGGAGCTGTTTTTT
V: TRBV2; D: TRBD1; J: TRBJ1-6; size: -; CDR3: CASSEAGGAGSPLHF; DNA: TGTGCCAGCAGTGAAGCAGGGGGCGCGGGGTCACCCCTCCACTTT
V: TRBV11-3; D: -; J: TRBJ1-6; size: -; CDR3: CASSKGGGGNSPLHF; DNA: TGTGCCAGCAGCAAAGGGGGTGGGGGTAATTCACCCCTCCACTTT
V: TRBV4-2; D: TRBD1; J: TRBJ1-3; size: -; CDR3: CASSQESLTGGTSSGNTIYF; DNA: TGTGCCAGCAGCCAAGAGAGCCTGACAGGGGGAACCTCTTCCGGAAACACCATATATTTT
V: TRBV7-9; D: TRBD1; J: TRBJ2-2; size: -; CDR3: CASSRDRALNTGELFF; DNA: TGTGCCAGCAGCCGAGACAGGGCGCTAAACACCGGGGAGCTGTTTTTT
V: TRBV18; D: TRBD1; J: TRBJ2-2; size: -; CDR3: CASSPLTLTGGNTGELFF; DNA: TGTGCCAGCTCACCGCTGACTTTGACAGGGGGGAACACCGGGGAGCTGTTTTTT
V: TRBV5-1; D: TRBD1; J: TRBJ1-2; size: -; CDR3: CASSTGQAGLGYTF; DNA: TGCGCCAGCAGCACGGGACAGGCGGGTTTGGGCTACACCTTC
V: TRBV6-1; D: -; J: TRBJ2-3; size: -; CDR3: CASSEMSGSTDTQYF; DNA: TGTGCCAGCAGTGAAATGAGCGGGTCCACAGATACGCAGTATTTT
V: TRBV5-1; D: -; J: TRBJ1-6; size: -; CDR3: CASSLGEGTYNSPLHF; DNA: TGCGCCAGCAGCTTGGGGGAGGGGACCTATAATTCACCCCTCCACTTT
V: TRBV15; D: -; J: TRBJ2-2; size: -; CDR3: CATSRDGLNTGELFF; DNA: TGTGCCACCAGCAGAGATGGCTTGAACACCGGGGAGCTGTTTTTT
V: TRBV5-1; D: TRBD1; J: TRBJ1-3; size: -; CDR3: CASSFGDRGDAGNTIYF; DNA: TGCGCCAGCAGCTTCGGGGACAGGGGGGATGCCGGAAACACCATATATTTT
V: TRBV7-8; D: TRBD1; J: TRBJ1-2; size: -; CDR3: CASNEGQGSYGYTF; DNA: TGTGCCAGCAACGAAGGACAGGGATCGTATGGCTACACCTTC
V: TRBV11-2; D: -; J: TRBJ2-3; size: -; CDR3: CASSLAPMGGRDTQYF; DNA: TGTGCCAGCAGCTTAGCTCCCATGGGGGGGCGCGATACGCAGTATTTT
V: TRBV7-9; D: -; J: TRBJ1-2; size: -; CDR3: CASSLAQGDYTF; DNA: TGTGCCAGCAGCTTAGCCCAGGGTGACTACACCTTC
V: TRBV29-1; D: -; J: TRBJ1-5; size: few; CDR3: CSAGGFNQPQHF; DNA: TGCAGCGCTGGAGGGTTTAATCAGCCCCAGCATTTT
V: TRBV2; D: -; J: TRBJ1-5; size: -; CDR3: CASSFREGNQPQHF; DNA: TGTGCCAGCAGTTTCAGGGAGGGCAATCAGCCCCAGCATTTT
V: TRBV10-2; D: TRBD2; J: TRBJ2-2; size: -; CDR3: CASQIGGGTGELFF; DNA: TGCGCCTCGCAGATCGGGGGGGGGACCGGGGAGCTGTTTTTT
V: TRBV7-9; D: TRBD1; J: TRBJ1-2; size: -; CDR3: CASSLGDSPSHGYTF; DNA: TGTGCCAGCAGCTTAGGGGACAGTCCCTCCCATGGCTACACCTTC
V: TRBV10-1; D: -; J: TRBJ2-6; size: many; CDR3: CASSESIAAGANVLTF; DNA: TGCGCCAGCAGTGAGTCGATTGCAGCTGGGGCCAACGTCCTGACTTTC
V: TRBV5-1; D: TRBD2; J: TRBJ2-3; size: -; CDR3: CASSGTSGISTDTQYF; DNA: TGCGCCAGCTCCGGGACTAGCGGGATAAGCACAGATACGCAGTATTTT
V: TRBV7-9; D: TRBD2; J: TRBJ2-1; size: -; CDR3: CASSLIPSGANNEQFF; DNA: TGTGCCAGCAGCTTAATTCCTAGCGGGGCCAACAATGAGCAGTTCTTC
V: TRBV9; D: TRBD1; J: TRBJ1-6; size: -; CDR3: CASSSGQGLNNSPLHF; DNA: TGTGCCAGCAGCTCAGGACAGGGACTTAATAATTCACCCCTCCACTTT
V: TRBV5-8; D: -; J: TRBJ2-2; size: -; CDR3: CASSFRTGELFF; DNA: TGTGCCAGCAGCTTCCGCACCGGGGAGCTGTTTTTT
V: TRBV5-6; D: TRBD1; J: TRBJ2-3; size: -; CDR3: CASSKGQGYSTDTQYF; DNA: TGTGCCAGCAGCAAAGGACAGGGATACAGCACAGATACGCAGTATTTT
V: TRBV2; D: -; J: TRBJ2-5; size: -; CDR3: CASSEVSWGPETQYF; DNA: TGTGCCAGCAGTGAAGTGTCTTGGGGGCCGGAGACCCAGTACTTC
V: TRBV6-5; D: TRBD2; J: TRBJ2-4; size: -; CDR3: CASTRGGAGGNIQYF; DNA: TGTGCCAGCACGCGTGGGGGCGCGGGGGGAAACATTCAGTACTTC
V: TRBV10-3; D: TRBD1; J: TRBJ1-4; size: -; CDR3: CAISNDRGPNEKLFF; DNA: TGTGCCATCAGTAACGACAGGGGGCCTAATGAAAAACTGTTTTTT
V: TRBV12-3/TRBV12-4; D: -; J: TRBJ2-1; size: -; CDR3: CASNLYRADEQFF; DNA: TGTGCCAGCAATCTATACAGGGCGGATGAGCAGTTCTTC
V: TRBV27; D: -; J: TRBJ1-3; size: -; CDR3: CASRGGRGNTIYF; DNA: TGTGCCAGCAGGGGGGGACGTGGAAACACCATATATTTT
V: TRBV3-1/TRBV3-2; D: -; J: TRBJ1-3; size: -; CDR3: CASSPIGGNTIYF; DNA: TGTGCCAGCAGCCCTATCGGTGGAAACACCATATATTTT
V: TRBV24-1; D: -; J: TRBJ1-2; size: -; CDR3: CATSDSGTISGYGYTF; DNA: TGTGCCACCAGTGATTCCGGGACAATTAGTGGCTATGGCTACACCTTC
V: TRBV7-9; D: -; J: TRBJ2-5; size: -; CDR3: CASSLIQAEETQYF; DNA: TGTGCCAGCAGCTTAATTCAGGCCGAAGAGACCCAGTACTTC
V: TRBV12-1; D: -; J: TRBJ1-5; size: -; CDR3: CASICPQGSNQPQHF; DNA: TGTGCCAGCATATGCCCACAGGGGAGCAATCAGCCCCAGCATTTT
V: TRBV6-5; D: TRBD1; J: TRBJ1-6; size: -; CDR3: CASNRAGGENSPLHF; DNA: TGTGCCAGCAATCGGGCAGGGGGCGAAAATTCACCCCTCCACTTT
V: TRBV6-5; D: -; J: TRBJ1-1; size: few; CDR3: CASDSGGFLPEAFF; DNA: TGTGCCAGCGACTCCGGCGGTTTTTTGCCTGAAGCTTTCTTT
V: TRBV10-3; D: TRBD2; J: TRBJ2-2; size: -; CDR3: CAIRGLANTGELFF; DNA: TGTGCCATCAGGGGACTAGCGAACACCGGGGAGCTGTTTTTT
V: TRBV5-1; D: TRBD1; J: TRBJ1-4; size: -; CDR3: CASSLSGQGVEKLFF; DNA: TGCGCCAGCAGCTTGTCGGGACAGGGAGTAGAAAAACTGTTTTTT
V: TRBV19; D: TRBD1; J: TRBJ1-1; size: -; CDR3: CASSSLGTGPLEAFF; DNA: TGTGCCAGTAGCTCCCTGGGGACAGGCCCCCTTGAAGCTTTCTTT